This T cell receptor (beta chain) is from a study of T cell changes during pregnancy in multiple sclerosis. Data came from immunoSEQ multiplex PCR; TCRdb stores just in-frame clones and leaves some out. The sample lists roughly 90,000 clones; over 85% were seen once. V was trimmed by 0 bases and J by 12 bases, leaving 18 bases between them. The CDR3 has 14 residues. Germline V gene lookup returns CDR1 GTSNPN and CDR2 SVGIG (reference sequence). Sequences were derived from peripheral blood, sampled in the first trimester of pregnancy. This receptor was taken from a female donor with multiple sclerosis, enrolled in a pregnancy study. The V gene is TRBV30, the J gene TRBJ2-1, with D unclear. In nucleotides, the CDR3 is TGTGCCTGGAGTGTAGGAGCTGATCGCTCGCGGCAGTTCTTC. It is translated as CAWSVGADRSRQFF.